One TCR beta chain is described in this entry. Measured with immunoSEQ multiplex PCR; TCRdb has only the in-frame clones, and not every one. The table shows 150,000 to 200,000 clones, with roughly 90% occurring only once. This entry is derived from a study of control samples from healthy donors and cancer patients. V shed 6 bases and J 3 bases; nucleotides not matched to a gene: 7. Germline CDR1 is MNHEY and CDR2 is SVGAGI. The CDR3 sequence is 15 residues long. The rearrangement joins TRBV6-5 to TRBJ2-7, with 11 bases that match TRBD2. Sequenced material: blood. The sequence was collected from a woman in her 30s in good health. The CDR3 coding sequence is TGTGCCAGCAGGGAGGATAGCGGGAGGGTCTACGAGCAGTACTTC. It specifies CASREDSGRVYEQYF.